The 9 T cell receptor beta chains given below trace back to one sample, sequenced in a study of technical replicates of blood from several donors. The method was immunoSEQ multiplex PCR; TCRdb's version includes in-frame clones alone and lacks a portion of them. The sample lists approximately 92,000 clones, approximately 95% occurring once. The sample taken for sequencing was T cells isolated from PBMCs. The receptors here all came from a human donor in good health.

The chain couples TRBV30 to TRBJ1-2, with 8 bases fitting TRBD1. With V trimmed by 3 bases and J by 5 bases, 11 bases remained unmatched. The V gene's germline CDR1 is GTSNPN and CDR2 SVGIG (reference sequence). The CDR3 is made up of 15 amino acids. The CDR3 DNA reads as TGTGCCTGGAGAGACTCCTGGACAGGGAAGTATGGCTACACCTTC. Its protein product is CAWRDSWTGKYGYTF.

The rearrangement joins TRBV5-4 to TRBJ2-2; 8 bases line up with TRBD2. CDR3 length: 14 amino acids. The germline gives CDR1 SGHNT, CDR2 YYREEE (reference sequence). V shed 7 bases, J shed 7 bases, and the junction held 9 bases outside the gene matches. CDR3 in amino acids: CASGTGGPRGELFF. The CDR3 nucleotides are TGTGCCAGCGGGACGGGAGGGCCACGCGGGGAGCTGTTTTTT. Full variable domain (missing parts from reference TRBV5-4 and TRBJ2-2): ETGVTQSPTHLIKTRGQQVTLRCSSQSGHNTVSWYQQALGQGPQFIFQYYREEENGRGNFPPRFSGLQFPNYSSELNVNALELDDSALYLCASGTGGPRGELFFGEGSRLTVL.

V gene TRBV18 combines with J gene TRBJ2-6; D remains unclear. With 3 bases removed from V and 2 bases from J, the gap between germline ends came to 8 bases. The CDR3 has 15 residues. Germline-derived CDR1 and CDR2 are KGHSH and LQKENI. The CDR3 spells CASSPSEAGANVLTF. CDR3 sequence (DNA): TGTGCCAGCTCACCGTCAGAGGCTGGGGCCAACGTCCTGACTTTC.

CDR3 loop: CASSSGPDRVYEQYF. The CDR3 nucleotides read TGTGCCAGCAGCTCAGGCCCGGACAGGGTCTACGAGCAGTACTTC. The genes are TRBV7-9 and TRBJ2-7; 8 nucleotides match TRBD1. CDR1 SEHNR and CDR2 FQNEAQ come from the germline V gene (reference sequence). CDR3 length equals 15 residues. J lost 3 bases, V lost 4 bases, and 8 bases had no gene match.

The chain couples TRBV4-1 to TRBJ2-7; D is perhaps TRBD1 (7 bases). This CDR3 has 15 residues. CDR1 MGHRA and CDR2 YSYEKL come from the germline V gene. V lost 4 bases and J 0 bases, leaving 13 bases between the germline ends. The chain's CDR3 is CASSPRGVSSYEQYF. CDR3 DNA: TGCGCCAGCAGCCCCAGGGGGGTCAGCTCCTACGAGCAGTACTTC.

The rearrangement links TRBV11-2 to TRBJ1-2, with a tentative D call TRBD1 (5 bases). Germline loops: CDR1 SGHAT, CDR2 FQNNGV. V lost 2 bases, J lost 5 bases, and 24 bases lay in between. This CDR3 is 18 amino acids long. The CDR3 protein is CASSLTRAPDTKGYGYTF. The CDR3 DNA follows: TGTGCCAGCAGCTTAACGCGCGCACCGGACACCAAAGGGTATGGCTACACCTTC.

The chain employs TRBV6-6 and TRBJ1-2; 8 bases map to TRBD1. With V trimmed by 6 bases and J by 4 bases, 4 bases remained unmatched. CDR3 length: 13 residues. Germline V gives CDR1 MNHNY, CDR2 SVGAGI (reference sequence). The CDR3 is CASSDDRGYGYTF. Here the CDR3 DNA reads TGTGCCAGCAGCGATGACAGGGGCTATGGCTACACCTTC.

The chain joins TRBV10-3 to TRBJ1-2; D is undetermined. Per germline, CDR1 ENHRY and CDR2 SYGVKD. Trimming cost V 0 bases and J 2 bases, with 7 bases left between them. The CDR3 is 14 amino acids. The CDR3 is CAISESNRNYGYTF. The CDR3 DNA is TGTGCCATCAGTGAGTCAAACAGAAACTATGGCTACACCTTC.

The rearrangement uses TRBV11-3 and TRBJ2-5; D possibly corresponds to TRBD2 (6 bases). The germline gives CDR1 SGHNT, CDR2 YENEEA. The CDR3 extends over 14 amino acids. The V gene lost 3 bases and the J gene lost 5 bases, with 13 bases spanning the gap. CDR3 nucleotides: TGTGCCAGCAGCTTTACGGGGCGGGGCGAGACCCAGTACTTC. As protein: CASSFTGRGETQYF. Complete variable domain (other parts from reference TRBV11-3 and TRBJ2-5): EAGVVQSPRYKIIEKKQPVAFWCNPISGHNTLYWYLQNLGQGPELLIRYENEEAVDDSQLPKDRFSAERLKGVDSTLKIQPAELGDSAVYLCASSFTGRGETQYFGPGTRLLVL.